This T cell receptor beta chain is from a study of T cells in Graves' hyperthyroidism and ophthalmopathy (dated by TCRdb to the late 2010s). Regarding the study in general: Peripheral blood was collected at initial diagnosis, before any treatment. TCR V-J signatures able to tell the groups apart were searched for in a discovery cohort of 100 patients, of whom 43 had Graves' ophthalmopathy and roughly 58 had stable Graves' hyperthyroidism. Whether ophthalmopathy could be predicted prospectively was tested in an independent validation cohort made up of under 20 hyperthyroidism patients plus 17 patients who later progressed to ophthalmopathy. The 95 to 100 discovery patients were divided at random into training and test sets in a 7:3 ratio. In addition, the study compared T-cell repertoires in thyroid tissue and in blood from six Graves' hyperthyroidism patients. After sampling, hyperthyroidism patients received methimazole starting at 30 mg daily, and ophthalmopathy patients received high-dose intravenous methylprednisolone. TCR Vbeta CDR3 sequencing of roughly 140 peripheral blood samples (under 45 ophthalmopathy, roughly 72 hyperthyroidism and roughly 17 progressor patients) is reported in the paper.

Hyperthyroidism patients were newly diagnosed, with disease duration under 2 months, and aged 18 to 65 years. The study excluded patients with uncontrolled infections, other autoimmune diseases, pregnancy or lactation. Clinical symptoms, serum thyroxine and TRAb, thyroid ultrasound, and orbital computed tomography formed the basis for the diagnoses. For progressor patients, blood was drawn at the first diagnosis of hyperthyroidism, before any ophthalmopathy symptoms had appeared. PBMCs were separated from roughly 9.6 ml of fresh peripheral blood using Ficoll-Paque density gradient centrifugation. Progressor patients were defined as those initially diagnosed with Graves' hyperthyroidism in whom ophthalmopathy developed during follow-up. Trizol reagent was used to extract total RNA, and RNA quality was then checked on an Agilent 2100 Bioanalyzer. The CDR3 goes from the cysteine to the phenylalanine over 15 residues. The read is trimmed to its CDR3 DNA, 45 bases read in frame from base 1. Trimming accounts for 6 bases at V and 0 bases at J, while the number of junction bases matched to no gene is 7. The germline V gene encodes CDR1 ENHRY and CDR2 SYGVKD.

The TCR beta CDR3 regions were amplified from the RNA transcripts. A first-round RT-PCR of the TCR CDR3 used the HTBI primer set with the Qiagen OneStep RT-PCR kit. Libraries were constructed in a second round of multiplex PCR, after which size selection and purification were carried out. Sequencing of the libraries was done on an Illumina HiSeq2000 using paired-end 100 bp reads. For the original study's pipeline: SOAPnuke was used to process the raw data, with reads discarded if the reads contained adapters or uncalled bases, had a mean Phred below 15, or lacked an exact constant-primer or identifier match. High-quality paired reads were merged using COPE v1.2.5, and each unique nucleotide sequence was defined as a clonotype. MiTCR v1.1 was used to align the clonotypes against IMGT TRBV, TRBD and TRBJ reference segments. Only V-J combinations with frequency above 0.0001, covering about 99% of repertoires, were analysed. A TCS score was defined as the ratio of F50 (clonal expansion) to E x V (chaos), with BLOSUM62-based TCRdist applied between CDR3 peptides within each V-J. Welch's t-statistics and random forest reduced around 510 V-J features to roughly 13, which were used in a naive Bayes classifier (R e1071). TCRdb applied fastp at Q25 and MiXCR to the public reads, then kept only in-frame beta chains. Rows matching on CDR3 protein sequence are summarized as one entry with the most common DNA and genes. The V and J calls, along with clone size, are taken from TCRdb and not from the paper's own processing. This sample gives approximately 400,000 distinct CDR3 sequences in total; roughly 14% of them show up just once. Less than 25% of the sample is held by the ten biggest clonotypes.

Regarding this clonotype: No antigen is known for it. Base qualities are not provided; no much larger clone lies one nucleotide away.

Overall study outcomes, separate from this receptor: Most expanded thyroid clonotypes (frequency above 0.001) were also found in blood, which suggests that blood repertoires may mirror thyroid immune responses. In validation, the model predicted progression to ophthalmopathy a median of around six months before onset, with roughly 71% sensitivity and 72.22% specificity. Sample size was not statistically predetermined, and investigators were not blinded to group allocation. A 13 V-J signature model separated ophthalmopathy from stable hyperthyroidism, with roughly 88% sensitivity and roughly 81% specificity in cross-validation and 80%/75% in testing.

Sample: blood. The chain uses TRBV10-3 and TRBJ1-1; 7 of the junction bases match TRBD1. The TCR was taken from a young man with Graves' hyperthyroidism that later progressed to Graves' ophthalmopathy. The CDR3 is CAISTGTALNTEAFF. The DNA reads TGTGCCATCAGCACCGGGACAGCCTTGAACACTGAAGCTTTCTTT.